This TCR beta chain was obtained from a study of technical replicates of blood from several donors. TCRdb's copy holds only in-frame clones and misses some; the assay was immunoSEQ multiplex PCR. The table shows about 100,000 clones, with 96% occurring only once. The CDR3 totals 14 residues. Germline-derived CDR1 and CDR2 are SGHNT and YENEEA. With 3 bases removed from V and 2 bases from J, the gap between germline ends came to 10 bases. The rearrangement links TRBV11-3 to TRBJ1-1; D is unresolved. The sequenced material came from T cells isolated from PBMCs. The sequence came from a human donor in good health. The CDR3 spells CASSFPGLNTEAFF. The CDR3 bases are TGTGCCAGCAGCTTTCCAGGCCTCAACACTGAAGCTTTCTTT.